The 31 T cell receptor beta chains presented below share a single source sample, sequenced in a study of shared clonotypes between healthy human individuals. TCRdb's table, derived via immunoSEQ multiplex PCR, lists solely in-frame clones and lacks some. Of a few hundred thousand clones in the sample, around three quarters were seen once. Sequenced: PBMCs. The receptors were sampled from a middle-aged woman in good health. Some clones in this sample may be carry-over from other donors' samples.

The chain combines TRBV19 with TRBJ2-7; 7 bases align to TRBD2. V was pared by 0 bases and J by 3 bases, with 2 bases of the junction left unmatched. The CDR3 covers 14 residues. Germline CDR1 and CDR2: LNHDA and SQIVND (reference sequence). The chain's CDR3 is CASSIEPSGYEQYF. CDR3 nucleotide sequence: TGTGCCAGTAGTATAGAACCTAGCGGCTACGAGCAGTACTTC.

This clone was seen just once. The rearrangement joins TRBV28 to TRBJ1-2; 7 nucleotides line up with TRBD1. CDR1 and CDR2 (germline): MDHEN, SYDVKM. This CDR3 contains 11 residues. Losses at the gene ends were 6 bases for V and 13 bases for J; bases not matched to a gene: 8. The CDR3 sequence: CASSRQGLLTF. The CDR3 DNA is TGTGCCAGCAGCAGACAGGGACTTCTCACCTTC.

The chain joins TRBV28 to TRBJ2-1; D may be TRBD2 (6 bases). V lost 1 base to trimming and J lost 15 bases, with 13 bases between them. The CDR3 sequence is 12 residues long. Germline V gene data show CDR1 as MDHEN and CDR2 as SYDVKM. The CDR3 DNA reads TGTGCCAGCAGTTTATCCGCGGGGAATACGTTCTTC. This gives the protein CASSLSAGNTFF. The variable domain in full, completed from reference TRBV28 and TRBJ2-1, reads DVKVTQSSRYLVKRTGEKVFLECVQDMDHENMFWYRQDPGLGLRLIYFSYDVKMKEKGDIPEGYSVSREKKERFSLILESASTNQTSMYLCASSLSAGNTFFGPGTRLTVL.

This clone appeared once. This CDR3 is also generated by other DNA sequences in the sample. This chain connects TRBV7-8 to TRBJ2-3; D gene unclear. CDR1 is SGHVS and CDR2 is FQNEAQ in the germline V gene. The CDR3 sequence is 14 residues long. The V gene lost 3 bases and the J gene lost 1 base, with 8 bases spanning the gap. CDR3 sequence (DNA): TGTGCCAGCAGCTTGGGCAGGCGCACAGATACGCAGTATTTT. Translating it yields CASSLGRRTDTQYF.

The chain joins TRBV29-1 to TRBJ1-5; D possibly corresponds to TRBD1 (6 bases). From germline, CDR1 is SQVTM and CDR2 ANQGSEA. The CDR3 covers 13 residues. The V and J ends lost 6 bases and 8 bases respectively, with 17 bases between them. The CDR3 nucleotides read TGCAGCGTGGGAAAACAGGGAAGTGAGCCCCAGCATTTT. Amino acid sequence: CSVGKQGSEPQHF. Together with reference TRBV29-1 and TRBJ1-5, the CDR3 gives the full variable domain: SAVISQKPSRDICQRGTSLTIQCQVDSQVTMMFWYRQQPGQSLTLIATANQGSEATYESGFVIDKFPISRPNLTFSTLTVSNMSPEDSSIYLCSVGKQGSEPQHFGDGTRLSIL.

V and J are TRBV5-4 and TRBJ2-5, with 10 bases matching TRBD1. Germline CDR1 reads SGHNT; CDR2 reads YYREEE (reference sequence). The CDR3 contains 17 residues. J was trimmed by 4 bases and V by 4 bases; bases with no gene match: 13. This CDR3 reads CASSPRPRTGGPETQYF. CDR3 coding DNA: TGTGCCAGCAGCCCCCGGCCAAGGACAGGGGGGCCAGAGACCCAGTACTTC.

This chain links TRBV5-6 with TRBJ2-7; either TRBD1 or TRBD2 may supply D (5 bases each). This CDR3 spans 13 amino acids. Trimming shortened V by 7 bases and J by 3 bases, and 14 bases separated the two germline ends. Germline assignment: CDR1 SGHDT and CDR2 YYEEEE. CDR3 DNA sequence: TGTGCCAGCGGGGACCTCGAGAACTACGAGCAGTACTTC. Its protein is CASGDLENYEQYF.

This chain's CDR3 is CASSRGTSGTSTDTQYF. CDR3 DNA: TGTGCCAGCAGCCGGGGTACTAGCGGGACTAGCACAGATACGCAGTATTTT. The chain combines TRBV11-3 with TRBJ2-3; 10 bases line up with TRBD2. The germline CDR1 and CDR2 sequences are SGHNT and YENEEA. The CDR3 length is 17 residues. With V trimmed by 5 bases and J by 0 bases, 8 bases remained unmatched.

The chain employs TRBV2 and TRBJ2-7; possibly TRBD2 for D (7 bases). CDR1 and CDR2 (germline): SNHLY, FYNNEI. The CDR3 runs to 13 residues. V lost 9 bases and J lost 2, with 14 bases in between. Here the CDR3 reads CASGGGAAYEQYF. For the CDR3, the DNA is TGTGCCAGTGGTGGGGGGGCTGCCTACGAGCAGTACTTC.

DNA of the CDR3: TGTGCCAGCAGCTTAGACAGCTCCTACAATGAGCAGTTCTTC. This translates into CASSLDSSYNEQFF. The rearrangement joins TRBV7-8 to TRBJ2-1; no firm D call. CDR1 is SGHVS and CDR2 is FQNEAQ in the germline V gene. The CDR3 is made up of 14 amino acids. Between the trimmed V and J ends, which lost 1 base and 0 bases, there was a span of 4 bases.

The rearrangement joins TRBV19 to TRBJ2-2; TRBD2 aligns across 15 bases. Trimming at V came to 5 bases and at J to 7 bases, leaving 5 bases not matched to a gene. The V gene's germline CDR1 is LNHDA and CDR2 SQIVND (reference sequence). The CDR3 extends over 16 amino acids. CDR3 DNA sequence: TGTGCCAGTAGTCCCGGACTAGCGGGAGGGGGCGGGGAGCTGTTTTTT. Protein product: CASSPGLAGGGGELFF.

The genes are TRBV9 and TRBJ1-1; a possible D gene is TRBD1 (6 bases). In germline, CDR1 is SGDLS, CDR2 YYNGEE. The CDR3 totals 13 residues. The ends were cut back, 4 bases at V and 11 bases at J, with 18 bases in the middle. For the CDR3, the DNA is TGTGCCAGCAGCCCGGGAGGGGGGCAGGGTGCTTTCTTT. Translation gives CASSPGGGQGAFF.

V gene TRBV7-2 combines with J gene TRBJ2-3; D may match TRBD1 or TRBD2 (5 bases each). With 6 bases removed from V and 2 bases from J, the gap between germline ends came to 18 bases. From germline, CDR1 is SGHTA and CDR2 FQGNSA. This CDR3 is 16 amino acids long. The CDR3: CASSQTRVGDTDTQYF. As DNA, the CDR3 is TGTGCCAGCAGTCAGACGCGGGTGGGGGACACAGATACGCAGTATTTT.

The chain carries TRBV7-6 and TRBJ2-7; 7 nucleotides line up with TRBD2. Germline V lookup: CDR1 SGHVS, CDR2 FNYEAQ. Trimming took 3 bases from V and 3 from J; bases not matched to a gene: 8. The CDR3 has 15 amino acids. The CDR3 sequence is CASSLGRERGYEQYF. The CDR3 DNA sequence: TGTGCCAGCAGCTTGGGTCGGGAGCGGGGCTACGAGCAGTACTTC.

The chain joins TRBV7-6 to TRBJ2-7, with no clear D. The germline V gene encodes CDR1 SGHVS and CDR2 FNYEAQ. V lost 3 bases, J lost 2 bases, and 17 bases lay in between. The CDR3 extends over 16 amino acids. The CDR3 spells CASSLRIGAETYEQYF. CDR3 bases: TGTGCCAGCAGCTTGAGGATCGGCGCGGAAACCTACGAGCAGTACTTC.

As DNA, the CDR3 is TGTGCCAGCAGCTTGGGTCATGGCTACACCTTC. Protein product: CASSLGHGYTF. This chain links TRBV5-8 with TRBJ1-2; unclear D gene. The CDR3 consists of 11 residues. From germline, CDR1 is SGHTS and CDR2 YDEGEE. The V gene lost 0 bases and the J gene lost 6 bases, with 3 bases spanning the gap.

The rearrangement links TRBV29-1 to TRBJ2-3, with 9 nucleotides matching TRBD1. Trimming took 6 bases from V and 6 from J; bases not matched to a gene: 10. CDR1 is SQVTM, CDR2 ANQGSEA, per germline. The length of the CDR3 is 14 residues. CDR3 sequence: CSVSPGQGGDTQYF. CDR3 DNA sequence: TGCAGCGTGTCCCCGGGACAGGGAGGGGATACGCAGTATTTT.

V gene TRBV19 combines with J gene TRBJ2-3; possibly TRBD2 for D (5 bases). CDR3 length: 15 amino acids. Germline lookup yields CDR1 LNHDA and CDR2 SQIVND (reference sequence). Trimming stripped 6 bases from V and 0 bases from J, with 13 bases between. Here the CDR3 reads CASRPSGISTDTQYF. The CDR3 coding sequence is TGTGCCAGTAGGCCGAGCGGAATTAGCACAGATACGCAGTATTTT. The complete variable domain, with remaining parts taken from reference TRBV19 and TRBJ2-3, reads DGGITQSPKYLFRKEGQNVTLSCEQNLNHDAMYWYRQDPGQGLRLIYYSQIVNDFQKGDIAEGYSVSREKKESFPLTVTSAQKNPTAFYLCASRPSGISTDTQYFGPGTRLTVL.

CDR3 protein: CASSVYSGVAKNIQYF. The CDR3 bases are TGTGCCAGCAGCGTGTATAGCGGAGTAGCCAAAAACATTCAGTACTTC. The chain uses TRBV9 and TRBJ2-4, with a tentative D call TRBD2 (6 bases). CDR3 length: 16 residues. Trimming left V 2 bases short and J 0 bases short, with 12 bases between. Germline V gene data show CDR1 as SGDLS and CDR2 as YYNGEE. The whole variable domain, remainder taken from reference TRBV9 and TRBJ2-4, is DSGVTQTPKHLITATGQRVTLRCSPRSGDLSVYWYQQSLDQGLQFLIQYYNGEERAKGNILERFSAQQFPDLHSELNLSSLELGDSALYFCASSVYSGVAKNIQYFGAGTRLSVL.

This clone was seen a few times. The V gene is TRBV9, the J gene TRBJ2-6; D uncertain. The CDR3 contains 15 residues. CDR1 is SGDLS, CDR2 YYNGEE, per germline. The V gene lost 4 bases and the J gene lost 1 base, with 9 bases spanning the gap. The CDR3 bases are TGTGCCAGCAGCCTTTGGAAGTCTGGGGCCAACGTCCTGACTTTC. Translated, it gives CASSLWKSGANVLTF.

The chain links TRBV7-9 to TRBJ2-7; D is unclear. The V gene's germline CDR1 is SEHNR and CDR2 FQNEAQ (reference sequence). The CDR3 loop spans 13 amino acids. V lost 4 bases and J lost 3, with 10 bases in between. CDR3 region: CASSSVRFYEQYF. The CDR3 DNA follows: TGTGCCAGCAGCTCTGTACGATTCTACGAGCAGTACTTC.

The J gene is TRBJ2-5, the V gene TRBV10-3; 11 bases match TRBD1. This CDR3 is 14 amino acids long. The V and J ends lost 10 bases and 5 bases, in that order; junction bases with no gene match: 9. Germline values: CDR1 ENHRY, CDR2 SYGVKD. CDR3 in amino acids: CATNRDRGSETQYF. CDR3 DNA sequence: TGTGCCACCAACCGGGACAGGGGGTCGGAGACCCAGTACTTC.

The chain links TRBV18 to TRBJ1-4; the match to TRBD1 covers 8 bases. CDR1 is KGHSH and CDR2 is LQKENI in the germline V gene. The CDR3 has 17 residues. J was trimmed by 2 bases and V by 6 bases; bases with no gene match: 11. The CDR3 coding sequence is TGTGCCAGCTCGCTCGACTTACAGGGGGTGACTAATGAAAAACTGTTTTTT. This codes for CASSLDLQGVTNEKLFF.

The CDR3 nucleotides read TGTGCCAGCAGTGAACTGGGCGGCGGCTACGAGCAGTACTTC. Its protein is CASSELGGGYEQYF. V usage is TRBV6-1 and J usage is TRBJ2-7; D uncertain. Trimming pared 2 bases from V and 3 bases from J, leaving 11 bases between. Germline V gene sequence: CDR1 MNHNS, CDR2 SASEGT. The CDR3 has 14 amino acids.

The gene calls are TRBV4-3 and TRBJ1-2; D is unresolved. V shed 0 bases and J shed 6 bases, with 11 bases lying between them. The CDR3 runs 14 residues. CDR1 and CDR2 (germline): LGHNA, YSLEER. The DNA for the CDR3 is TGCGCCAGCAGCCAAGAGAGGGTCATCCATGGCTACACCTTC. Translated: CASSQERVIHGYTF.

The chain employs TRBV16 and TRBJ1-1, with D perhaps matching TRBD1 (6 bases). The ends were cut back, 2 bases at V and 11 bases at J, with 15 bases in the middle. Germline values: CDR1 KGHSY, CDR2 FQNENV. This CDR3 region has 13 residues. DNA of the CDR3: TGTGCCAGCAGCCAACCGGGGGCACAGTGGGCTTTCTTT. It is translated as CASSQPGAQWAFF.

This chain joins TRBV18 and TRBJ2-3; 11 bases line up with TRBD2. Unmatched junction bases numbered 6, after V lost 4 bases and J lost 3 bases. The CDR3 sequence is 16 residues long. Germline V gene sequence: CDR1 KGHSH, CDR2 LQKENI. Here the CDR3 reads CASSRLSGRGTDTQYF. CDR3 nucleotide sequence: TGTGCCAGCTCACGACTTAGCGGGAGGGGGACAGATACGCAGTATTTT.

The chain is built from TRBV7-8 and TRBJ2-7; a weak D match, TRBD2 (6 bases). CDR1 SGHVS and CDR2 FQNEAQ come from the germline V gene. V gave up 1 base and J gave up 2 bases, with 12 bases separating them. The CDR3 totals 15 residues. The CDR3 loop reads CASSLGLGGPYEQYF. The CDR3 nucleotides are TGTGCCAGCAGCTTAGGACTAGGTGGGCCCTACGAGCAGTACTTC.

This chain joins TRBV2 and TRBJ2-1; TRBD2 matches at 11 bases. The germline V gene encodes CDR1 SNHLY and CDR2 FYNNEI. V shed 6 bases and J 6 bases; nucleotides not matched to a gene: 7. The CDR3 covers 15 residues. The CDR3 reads CASRYILAGANEQFF. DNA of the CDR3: TGTGCCAGCAGATATATACTAGCGGGAGCCAATGAGCAGTTCTTC.

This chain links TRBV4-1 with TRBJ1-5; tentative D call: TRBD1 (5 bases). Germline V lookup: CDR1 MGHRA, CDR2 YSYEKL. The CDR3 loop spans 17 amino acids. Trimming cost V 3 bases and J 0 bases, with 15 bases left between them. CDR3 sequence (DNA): TGCGCCAGCAGCCACGCCGGGACCGAGGATAGCAATCAGCCCCAGCATTTT. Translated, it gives CASSHAGTEDSNQPQHF.

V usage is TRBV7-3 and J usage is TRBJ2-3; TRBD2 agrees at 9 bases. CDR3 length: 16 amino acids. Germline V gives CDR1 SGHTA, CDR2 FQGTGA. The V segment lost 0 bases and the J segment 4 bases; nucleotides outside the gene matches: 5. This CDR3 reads CASSLTGSGSPDTQYF. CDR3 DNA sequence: TGTGCCAGCAGCTTAACAGGTAGCGGGAGCCCAGATACGCAGTATTTT.